Below, one TCR beta chain is given with its context. What it binds is unknown. The V gene's germline CDR1 is LNHDA and CDR2 SQIVND (reference sequence). The CDR3 contains 16 residues. After removal of 2 bases from V and 4 bases from J, the junction contained 3 bases not matched to a gene. Via MiXCR, TCRdb re-called the reads, giving one row per CDR3 protein. This table has around 540,000 distinct CDR3 sequences, about 33% appearing once. This specimen comes from a study of T cell repertoires in cytomegalovirus infection. Study summary: In the study, CMV epitopes included recently identified HLA-C-restricted and well-studied HLA-B-restricted ones. Signatures in public TCR beta sequences pointed to both CMV infection and matching HLA type.

Points from the study as a whole: Adding up the frequency of public TCR beta families identified people who carried CMV plus the relevant HLA. Across the ex vivo response, the dominant clonotypes were HLA-C-restricted CMV-specific TCR beta clonotypes.

The receptor comes from a human donor in good health (CMV status not recorded). Some clones in this sample may be carry-over from other donors' samples. The input for sequencing was cultured PBMCs, taken from culture after CMV antigen stimulation. This rearrangement joins TRBV19 to TRBJ2-1; 12 positions match TRBD2. CDR3 amino acids: CASSISGTSGYNEQFF. The CDR3 nucleotides read TGTGCCAGTAGTATAAGTGGGACTAGCGGGTACAATGAGCAGTTCTTC.